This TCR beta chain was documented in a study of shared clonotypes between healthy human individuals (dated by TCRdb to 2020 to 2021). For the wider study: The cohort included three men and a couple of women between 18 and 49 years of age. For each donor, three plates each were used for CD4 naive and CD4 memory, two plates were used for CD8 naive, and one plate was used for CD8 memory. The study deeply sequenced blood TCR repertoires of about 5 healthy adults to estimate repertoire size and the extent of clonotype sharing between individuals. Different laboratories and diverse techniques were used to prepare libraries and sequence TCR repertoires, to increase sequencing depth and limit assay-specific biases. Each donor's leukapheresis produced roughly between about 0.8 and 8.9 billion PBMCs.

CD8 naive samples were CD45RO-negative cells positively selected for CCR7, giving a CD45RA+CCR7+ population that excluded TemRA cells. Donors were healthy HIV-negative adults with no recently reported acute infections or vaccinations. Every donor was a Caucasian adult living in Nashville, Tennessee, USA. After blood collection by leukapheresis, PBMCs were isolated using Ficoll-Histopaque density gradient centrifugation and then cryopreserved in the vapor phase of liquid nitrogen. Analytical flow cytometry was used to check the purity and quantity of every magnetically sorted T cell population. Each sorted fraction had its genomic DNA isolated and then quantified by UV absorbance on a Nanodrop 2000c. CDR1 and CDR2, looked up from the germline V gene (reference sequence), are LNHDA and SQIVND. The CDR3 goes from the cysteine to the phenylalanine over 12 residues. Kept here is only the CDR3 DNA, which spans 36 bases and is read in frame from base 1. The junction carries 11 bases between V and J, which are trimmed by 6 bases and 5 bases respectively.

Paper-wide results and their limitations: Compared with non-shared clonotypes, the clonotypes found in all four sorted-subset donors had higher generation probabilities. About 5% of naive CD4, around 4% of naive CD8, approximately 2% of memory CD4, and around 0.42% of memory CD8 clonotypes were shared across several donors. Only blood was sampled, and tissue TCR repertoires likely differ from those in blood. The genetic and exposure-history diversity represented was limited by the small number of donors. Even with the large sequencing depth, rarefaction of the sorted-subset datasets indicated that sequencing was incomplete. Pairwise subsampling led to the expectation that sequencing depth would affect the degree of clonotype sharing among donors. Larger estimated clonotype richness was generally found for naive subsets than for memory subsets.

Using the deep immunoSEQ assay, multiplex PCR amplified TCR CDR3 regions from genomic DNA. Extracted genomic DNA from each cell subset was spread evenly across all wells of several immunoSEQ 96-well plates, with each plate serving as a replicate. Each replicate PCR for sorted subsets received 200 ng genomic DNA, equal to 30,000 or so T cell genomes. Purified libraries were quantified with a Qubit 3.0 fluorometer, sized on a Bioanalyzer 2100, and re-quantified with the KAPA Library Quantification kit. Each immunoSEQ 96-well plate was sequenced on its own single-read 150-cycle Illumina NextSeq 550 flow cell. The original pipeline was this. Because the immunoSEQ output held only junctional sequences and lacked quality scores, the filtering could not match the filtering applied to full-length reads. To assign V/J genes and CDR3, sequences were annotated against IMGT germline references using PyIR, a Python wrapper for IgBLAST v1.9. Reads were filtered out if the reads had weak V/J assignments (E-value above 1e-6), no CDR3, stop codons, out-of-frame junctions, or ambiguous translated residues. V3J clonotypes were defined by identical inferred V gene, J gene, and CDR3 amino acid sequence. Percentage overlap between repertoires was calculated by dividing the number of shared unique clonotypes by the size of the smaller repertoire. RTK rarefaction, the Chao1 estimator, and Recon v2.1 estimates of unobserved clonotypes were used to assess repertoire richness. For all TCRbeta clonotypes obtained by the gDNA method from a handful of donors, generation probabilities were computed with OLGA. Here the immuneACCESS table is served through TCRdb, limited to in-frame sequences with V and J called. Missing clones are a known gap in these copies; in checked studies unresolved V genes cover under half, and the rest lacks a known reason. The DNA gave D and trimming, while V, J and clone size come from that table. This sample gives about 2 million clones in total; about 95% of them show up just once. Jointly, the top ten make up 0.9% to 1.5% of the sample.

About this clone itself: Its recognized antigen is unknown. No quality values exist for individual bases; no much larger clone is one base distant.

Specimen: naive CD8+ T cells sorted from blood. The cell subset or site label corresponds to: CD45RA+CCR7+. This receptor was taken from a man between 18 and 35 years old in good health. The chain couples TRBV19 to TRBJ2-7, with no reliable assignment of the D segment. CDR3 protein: CASSHGFNEQYF. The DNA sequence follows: TGTGCCAGTAGCCACGGGTTCAACGAGCAGTACTTC.